The 8 T cell receptor beta chains below were found in one sample sequenced in a study of Ad26.COV2.S vaccination and SARS-CoV-2 variants. Some clones are missing from TCRdb's copy, which holds only in-frame ones; the method was immunoSEQ multiplex PCR. In the table there are some 390,000 clones, approximately 90% of which are singletons. Stated treatment: some 20 received Ad26.COV2.S at low or high dose, single or two shots; about 5 received placebo; per-sample allocation not given. Collection of the samples took place on day 63 after the first injection of vaccine or placebo. The sample in question was peripheral blood, obtained in a trial of Ad26.COV2.S vaccine versus placebo. These receptors all come from a person aged 18 to 65 who received the Ad26.COV2.S COVID-19 vaccine or a placebo.

This chain links TRBV3-1 (or the pseudogene TRBV3-2) with TRBJ2-1, with D unclear. V lost 4 bases and J lost 0, with 13 bases in between. The germline CDR1 and CDR2 sequences are LGHDT and YNNKEL (reference sequence). The CDR3 is 16 amino acids. The CDR3 here is CASSLPRRSSYNEQFF. DNA of the CDR3: TGTGCCAGCAGCCTCCCCAGACGTAGCTCCTACAATGAGCAGTTCTTC.

This clone was observed a handful of times. The chain uses TRBV27 and TRBJ2-2; D possibly corresponds to TRBD2 (5 bases). The V end was cut by 3 bases, the J end by 0 bases, with 8 bases between. Germline values: CDR1 MNHEY, CDR2 SMNVEV (reference sequence). The CDR3 totals 15 residues. The CDR3 reads CASSLEDSNTGELFF. The CDR3, as DNA: TGTGCCAGCAGTTTGGAGGACTCGAACACCGGGGAGCTGTTTTTT.

V usage is TRBV11-2 and J usage is TRBJ2-1, with 8 positions matching TRBD2. Unmatched junction bases numbered 4, after V lost 3 bases and J lost 9 bases. The CDR3 totals 13 residues. Germline CDR1 is SGHAT and CDR2 is FQNNGV. CDR3: CASSFGLAAEQFF. Written as DNA, the CDR3 is TGTGCCAGCAGCTTCGGACTAGCTGCTGAGCAGTTCTTC.

The chain uses TRBV9 and TRBJ1-6, with D unresolved. Trimming stripped 0 bases from V and 0 bases from J, with 4 bases between. This CDR3 is 15 amino acids long. CDR1 SGDLS and CDR2 YYNGEE come from the germline V gene. CDR3 region: CASSVASSYNSPLHF. The CDR3 DNA sequence: TGTGCCAGCAGCGTAGCGAGCTCCTATAATTCACCCCTCCACTTT.

The chain carries TRBV3-1 (or the pseudogene TRBV3-2) and TRBJ2-7, with D possibly being TRBD1 or TRBD2 (7 bases each). Germline V lookup: CDR1 LGHDT, CDR2 YNNKEL (reference sequence). V shed 0 bases and J shed 6 bases, with 18 bases lying between them. The length of the CDR3 is 16 residues. CDR3 sequence: CASSQEWRQGGSEQYF. The CDR3 DNA reads as TGTGCCAGCAGCCAAGAGTGGCGGCAGGGGGGGAGCGAGCAGTACTTC.

The chain combines TRBV2 with TRBJ2-1; TRBD2 agrees at 9 bases. The CDR3 sequence is 14 residues long. V was pared by 7 bases and J by 4 bases, with 5 bases of the junction left unmatched. Germline V gene data show CDR1 as SNHLY and CDR2 as FYNNEI. CDR3 sequence reads: CASKISGSYNEQFF. The CDR3 coding sequence is TGTGCCAGCAAGATTAGCGGGAGTTACAATGAGCAGTTCTTC.

The chain uses TRBV19 and TRBJ1-6; 8 bases map to TRBD1. V lost 5 bases, J lost 5 bases, and 8 bases stayed unmatched. CDR1 is LNHDA, CDR2 SQIVND, per germline (reference sequence). The CDR3 runs 16 residues. DNA of the CDR3: TGTGCCAGTAGTCCGGAGACAGGGGCCCATAATTCACCCCTCCACTTT. Protein product: CASSPETGAHNSPLHF. The whole variable domain, remainder taken from reference TRBV19 and TRBJ1-6, is DGGITQSPKYLFRKEGQNVTLSCEQNLNHDAMYWYRQDPGQGLRLIYYSQIVNDFQKGDIAEGYSVSREKKESFPLTVTSAQKNPTAFYLCASSPETGAHNSPLHFGNGTRLTVT.

The rearrangement links TRBV18 to TRBJ2-7; 13 bases fit TRBD2. Per the germline V gene, CDR1 is KGHSH and CDR2 is LQKENI. The length of the CDR3 is 15 residues. Trimming cost V 2 bases and J 5 bases; bases outside gene matches: 3. The CDR3 DNA sequence: TGTGCCAGCTCACCAGGGACTAGCGGGATGAACGAGCAGTACTTC. Translating it yields CASSPGTSGMNEQYF.